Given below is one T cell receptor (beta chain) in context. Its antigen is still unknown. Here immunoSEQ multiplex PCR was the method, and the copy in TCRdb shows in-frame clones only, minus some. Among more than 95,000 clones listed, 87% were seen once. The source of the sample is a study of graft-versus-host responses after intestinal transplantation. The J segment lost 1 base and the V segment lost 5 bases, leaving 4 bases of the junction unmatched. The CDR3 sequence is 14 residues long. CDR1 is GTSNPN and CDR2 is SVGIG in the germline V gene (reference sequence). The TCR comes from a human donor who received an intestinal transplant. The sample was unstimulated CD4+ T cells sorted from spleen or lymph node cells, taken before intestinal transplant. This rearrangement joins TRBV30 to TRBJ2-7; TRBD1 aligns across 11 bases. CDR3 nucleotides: TGTGCCTGGGGACAGGGGGCAAAGTCCTACGAGCAGTACTTC. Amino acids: CAWGQGAKSYEQYF. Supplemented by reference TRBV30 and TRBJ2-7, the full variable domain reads SQTIHQWPATLVQPVGSPLSLECTVEGTSNPNLYWYRQAAGRGLQLLFYSVGIGQISSEVPQNLSASRPQDRQFILSSKKLLLSDSGFYLCAWGQGAKSYEQYFGPGTRLTVT.